The 9 T cell receptor beta chains in this list originate from one sample, sequenced in a study of blood T cell repertoires in COVID-19. Libraries were prepared by immunoSEQ multiplex PCR; TCRdb keeps only in-frame clonotypes and omits some of them. Counted here are roughly 180,000 clones, 70% to 80% occurring once; the ten biggest clones make up 8.1%. The sample taken for sequencing was peripheral blood. Receptors originate from a woman aged 60 to 75 with COVID-19, enrolled during active disease.

The J gene is TRBJ2-7, the V gene TRBV7-8; D is possibly TRBD1 (6 bases). The V gene lost 5 bases and the J gene lost 6 bases, with 14 bases spanning the gap. Germline V lookup: CDR1 SGHVS, CDR2 FQNEAQ. CDR3 length: 13 amino acids. The CDR3 nucleotides are TGTGCCAGCAGCCTGATGACAGGAGGCGAGCAGTACGTC. Translating it yields CASSLMTGGEQYV.

The V and J genes are TRBV18 and TRBJ2-5; 15 nucleotides line up with TRBD2. CDR3 length equals 18 residues. The V gene's germline CDR1 is KGHSH and CDR2 LQKENI. Losses at the gene ends were 3 bases for V and 4 bases for J; bases not matched to a gene: 9. CDR3 coding DNA: TGTGCCAGCTCACCCCGGACTAGCGGGGGGGCCGCCGTAGAGACCCAGTACTTC. Translated, it gives CASSPRTSGGAAVETQYF.

The gene calls are TRBV6-1 and TRBJ1-4; D is perhaps TRBD1 (5 bases). The CDR3 runs to 15 residues. Trimming removed 0 bases at V and 3 bases at J, with 8 bases between. CDR1 and CDR2 from the germline V gene are MNHNS and SASEGT. The CDR3 sequence: CASSEALGANEKLFF. CDR3 coding DNA: TGTGCCAGCAGTGAAGCTTTAGGGGCTAATGAAAAACTGTTTTTT.

The chain links TRBV30 to TRBJ2-1; D not resolved. There are 11 residues in the CDR3. Germline V gene data show CDR1 as GTSNPN and CDR2 as SVGIG (reference sequence). The V end lost 0 bases, the J end lost 7 bases, and 4 bases lay between the germline ends. CDR3 residues: CAWSVRNEQFF. In nucleotides, the CDR3 is TGTGCCTGGAGTGTTCGGAATGAGCAGTTCTTC.

The chain employs TRBV7-8 and TRBJ2-7; D gene ambiguous. Germline-derived CDR1 and CDR2 are SGHVS and FQNEAQ. V lost 4 bases and J lost 5, with 21 bases in between. The CDR3 runs to 16 residues. This CDR3 reads CASSYSIIPVEDEQYV. The CDR3 DNA is TGTGCCAGCAGCTATTCAATAATACCGGTAGAGGACGAGCAGTACGTC.

V gene TRBV9 combines with J gene TRBJ2-7, with 9 bases lining up with TRBD2. Germline lookup yields CDR1 SGDLS and CDR2 YYNGEE. The CDR3 consists of 15 residues. After removal of 0 bases from V and 3 bases from J, the junction contained 4 bases not matched to a gene. The CDR3 loop is CASSVGGRGVYEQYF. Written as DNA, the CDR3 is TGTGCCAGCAGCGTAGGCGGGAGGGGTGTCTACGAGCAGTACTTC.

This chain links TRBV7-8 with TRBJ2-7; TRBD2 aligns across 9 bases. Losses at the gene ends were 1 base for V and 3 bases for J; bases not matched to a gene: 19. The CDR3 spans 20 residues. Germline CDR1 SGHVS, CDR2 FQNEAQ. CDR3 residues: CASSLGSPSGVTPRGYEQYV. The CDR3 region has the DNA TGTGCCAGCAGCTTAGGTTCGCCTAGCGGGGTAACTCCCCGAGGCTACGAGCAGTACGTC.

This chain connects TRBV6-5 to TRBJ1-1; D is undetermined. V lost 2 bases and J 2 bases, leaving 6 bases between the germline ends. Germline V gene lookup returns CDR1 MNHEY and CDR2 SVGAGI. The CDR3 extends over 13 amino acids. The CDR3 coding sequence is TGTGCCAGCAGTTACCAGGAAAACACTGAAGCTTTCTTT. It yields the protein CASSYQENTEAFF.

The chain carries TRBV5-1 and TRBJ2-1, with D tentatively TRBD2 (5 bases). V lost 0 bases and J lost 3, with 10 bases in between. Germline values: CDR1 SGHRS, CDR2 YFSETQ. The CDR3 is 15 residues long. The chain's CDR3 is CASSLGGSLYNEQFF. In DNA, the CDR3 is TGCGCCAGCAGCTTGGGAGGGAGCCTCTACAATGAGCAGTTCTTC.